The 16 T cell receptor beta chains listed next were all sequenced from one sample in a study of blood T cell repertoires in COVID-19. Measured with immunoSEQ multiplex PCR; TCRdb has only the in-frame clones, and not every one. The sample lists 180,000 or so clones, approximately 89% occurring once. Sequencing was performed on peripheral blood. Every receptor here comes from a woman aged 25 to 39 with acute or convalescent COVID-19.

The chain is built from TRBV9 and TRBJ1-1; 9 bases map to TRBD1. Germline CDR1 and CDR2: SGDLS and YYNGEE. Trimming took 4 bases from V and 11 from J; bases not matched to a gene: 15. This CDR3 is built from 15 residues. The CDR3 loop is CASSLLGQGFVGAFF. The CDR3, as DNA: TGTGCCAGCAGCCTGCTGGGACAGGGTTTTGTCGGGGCTTTCTTT. Full variable domain (outside the CDR3, taken from reference TRBV9 and TRBJ1-1): DSGVTQTPKHLITATGQRVTLRCSPRSGDLSVYWYQQSLDQGLQFLIQYYNGEERAKGNILERFSAQQFPDLHSELNLSSLELGDSALYFCASSLLGQGFVGAFFGQGTRLTVV.

The chain uses TRBV12-1 and TRBJ1-5; the D call TRBD1 from the table was never checked on the DNA. TRBV12-1 is reported as a pseudogene. The CDR3 length is 14 residues. CDR3 region: CASSSGVGNQPQHF. The CDR3 bases are TGTGCCAGCAGCTCAGGGGTAGGCAATCAGCCCCAGCATTTT.

The chain has TRBV29-1 and TRBJ2-3, with TRBD1 identical over 7 bases. CDR1 and CDR2 (germline): SQVTM, ANQGSEA. The CDR3 consists of 12 residues. V dropped 4 bases and J dropped 9; count of bases not matched to a gene: 7. CDR3 region: CSVATGVLTQYF. The CDR3 DNA reads as TGCAGCGTTGCCACAGGGGTTTTAACGCAGTATTTT.

V is TRBV6-5 and J is TRBJ2-3, with 11 bases aligning to TRBD2. V was pared by 6 bases and J by 4 bases, with 6 bases of the junction left unmatched. Germline values: CDR1 MNHEY, CDR2 SVGAGI. This CDR3 comprises 15 residues. CDR3 sequence (DNA): TGTGCCAGCAGGTCCGGGACTAGCGGCTCAGATACGCAGTATTTT. Its translation: CASRSGTSGSDTQYF.

The J gene is TRBJ2-7, the V gene TRBV6-1; 7 nucleotides line up with TRBD2. Germline loops: CDR1 MNHNS, CDR2 SASEGT. V shed 2 bases and J 6 bases; nucleotides not matched to a gene: 7. There are 14 residues in the CDR3. The CDR3 sequence is CASSEFRLAGEQYF. Here the CDR3 DNA reads TGTGCCAGCAGTGAATTTAGACTAGCCGGCGAGCAGTACTTC.

The genes are TRBV15 and TRBJ2-1; 8 bases are shared with TRBD2. V dropped 5 bases and J dropped 6; count of bases not matched to a gene: 6. Germline V gene lookup returns CDR1 LNHNV and CDR2 YYDKDF (reference sequence). The CDR3 spans 14 residues. CDR3 nucleotide sequence: TGTGCCACCAGCGCAACCGGGAGGGCCAATGAGCAGTTCTTC. This gives the protein CATSATGRANEQFF.

The CDR3 sequence is CASSPYRGLGETQYF. CDR3 nucleotides: TGTGCCAGCTCACCTTACAGGGGGCTGGGGGAGACCCAGTACTTC. The V call is TRBV18, the J call TRBJ2-5, with 9 bases lining up with TRBD1. Trimming at V came to 3 bases and at J to 5 bases, leaving 7 bases not matched to a gene. This CDR3 is 15 amino acids long. Germline CDR1 and CDR2: KGHSH and LQKENI.

This chain joins TRBV7-9 and TRBJ2-2; 7 positions match TRBD2. The CDR3 loop spans 12 amino acids. The germline gives CDR1 SEHNR, CDR2 FQNEAQ (reference sequence). With V trimmed by 5 bases and J by 6 bases, 0 bases remained unmatched. The CDR3 here is CASSGGAGELFF. CDR3 DNA sequence: TGTGCCAGCAGCGGGGGGGCCGGGGAGCTGTTTTTT.

V is TRBV28 and J is TRBJ1-1; D uncertain. The CDR3 is 12 amino acids. Germline-derived CDR1 and CDR2 are MDHEN and SYDVKM. V gave up 4 bases and J gave up 3 bases, with 6 bases separating them. CDR3 amino acids: CASSSLYTEAFF. The CDR3 DNA follows: TGTGCCAGCAGTTCACTGTACACTGAAGCTTTCTTT.

This chain uses TRBV6-5 with TRBJ1-5; D call uncertain. The CDR3 sequence is 12 residues long. CDR1 and CDR2 from the germline V gene are MNHEY and SVGAGI. Trimming removed 8 bases at V and 7 bases at J, with 12 bases between. CDR3 in DNA: TGTGCCAGCGGATCAACTAACCAGCCCCAGCATTTT. As protein: CASGSTNQPQHF.

This chain links TRBV20-1 with TRBJ2-4; no reliable D call. This CDR3 comprises 11 residues. The V end lost 5 bases, the J end lost 5 bases, and 7 bases lay between the germline ends. The germline V gene has CDR1 DFQATT and CDR2 SNEGSKA (reference sequence). The CDR3 bases are TGCAGTGCTCCGGGTCAAAACATTCAGTACTTC. Its translation is CSAPGQNIQYF.

This clone was seen more than once but under ten times. The same CDR3 also results from other DNA sequences found in this sample. This CDR3 is CASSPQGDTQYF. CDR3 nucleotides: TGTGCCAGCTCACCACAGGGGGATACGCAGTATTTT. This chain uses TRBV18 with TRBJ2-3; perhaps TRBD1 as D (5 bases). Germline V gene lookup returns CDR1 KGHSH and CDR2 LQKENI. Trimming took 1 base from V and 6 from J, leaving 5 bases between them. The CDR3 extends over 12 amino acids.

The V call is TRBV5-4, the J call TRBJ2-7; D call uncertain. The germline V gene encodes CDR1 SGHNT and CDR2 YYREEE (reference sequence). The V and J ends lost 0 bases and 7 bases respectively, with 8 bases between them. CDR3 size: 12 residues. CDR3 DNA: TGTGCCAGCAGCTTGGGTCCGGGTGAGCAGTACTTC. This encodes CASSLGPGEQYF.

The CDR3 here is CASSIGSGRAAETQYF. The DNA of the CDR3 is TGTGCCAGTAGTATCGGTAGCGGGAGGGCCGCGGAGACCCAGTACTTC. This rearrangement joins TRBV19 to TRBJ2-5, with 11 bases matching TRBD2. This CDR3 has 16 amino acids. Trimming at V came to 3 bases and at J to 5 bases, leaving 8 bases not matched to a gene. The germline V gene has CDR1 LNHDA and CDR2 SQIVND (reference sequence).

The genes are TRBV6-4 and TRBJ1-1, with no clear D. There are 15 residues in the CDR3. Trimming left V 4 bases short and J 0 bases short, with 12 bases between. Germline CDR1 is MRHNA and CDR2 is SNTAGT. The chain's CDR3 is CASSVDGRMNTEAFF. DNA of the CDR3: TGTGCCAGCAGTGTTGATGGGCGAATGAACACTGAAGCTTTCTTT.

The genes are TRBV29-1 and TRBJ1-3; D is undetermined. V gave up 7 bases and J gave up 3 bases, with 7 bases separating them. CDR3 length: 11 amino acids. Per the germline V gene, CDR1 is SQVTM and CDR2 is ANQGSEA. The CDR3: CSASIGNTIYF. The CDR3 coding sequence is TGCAGCGCCAGTATTGGAAACACCATATATTTT.